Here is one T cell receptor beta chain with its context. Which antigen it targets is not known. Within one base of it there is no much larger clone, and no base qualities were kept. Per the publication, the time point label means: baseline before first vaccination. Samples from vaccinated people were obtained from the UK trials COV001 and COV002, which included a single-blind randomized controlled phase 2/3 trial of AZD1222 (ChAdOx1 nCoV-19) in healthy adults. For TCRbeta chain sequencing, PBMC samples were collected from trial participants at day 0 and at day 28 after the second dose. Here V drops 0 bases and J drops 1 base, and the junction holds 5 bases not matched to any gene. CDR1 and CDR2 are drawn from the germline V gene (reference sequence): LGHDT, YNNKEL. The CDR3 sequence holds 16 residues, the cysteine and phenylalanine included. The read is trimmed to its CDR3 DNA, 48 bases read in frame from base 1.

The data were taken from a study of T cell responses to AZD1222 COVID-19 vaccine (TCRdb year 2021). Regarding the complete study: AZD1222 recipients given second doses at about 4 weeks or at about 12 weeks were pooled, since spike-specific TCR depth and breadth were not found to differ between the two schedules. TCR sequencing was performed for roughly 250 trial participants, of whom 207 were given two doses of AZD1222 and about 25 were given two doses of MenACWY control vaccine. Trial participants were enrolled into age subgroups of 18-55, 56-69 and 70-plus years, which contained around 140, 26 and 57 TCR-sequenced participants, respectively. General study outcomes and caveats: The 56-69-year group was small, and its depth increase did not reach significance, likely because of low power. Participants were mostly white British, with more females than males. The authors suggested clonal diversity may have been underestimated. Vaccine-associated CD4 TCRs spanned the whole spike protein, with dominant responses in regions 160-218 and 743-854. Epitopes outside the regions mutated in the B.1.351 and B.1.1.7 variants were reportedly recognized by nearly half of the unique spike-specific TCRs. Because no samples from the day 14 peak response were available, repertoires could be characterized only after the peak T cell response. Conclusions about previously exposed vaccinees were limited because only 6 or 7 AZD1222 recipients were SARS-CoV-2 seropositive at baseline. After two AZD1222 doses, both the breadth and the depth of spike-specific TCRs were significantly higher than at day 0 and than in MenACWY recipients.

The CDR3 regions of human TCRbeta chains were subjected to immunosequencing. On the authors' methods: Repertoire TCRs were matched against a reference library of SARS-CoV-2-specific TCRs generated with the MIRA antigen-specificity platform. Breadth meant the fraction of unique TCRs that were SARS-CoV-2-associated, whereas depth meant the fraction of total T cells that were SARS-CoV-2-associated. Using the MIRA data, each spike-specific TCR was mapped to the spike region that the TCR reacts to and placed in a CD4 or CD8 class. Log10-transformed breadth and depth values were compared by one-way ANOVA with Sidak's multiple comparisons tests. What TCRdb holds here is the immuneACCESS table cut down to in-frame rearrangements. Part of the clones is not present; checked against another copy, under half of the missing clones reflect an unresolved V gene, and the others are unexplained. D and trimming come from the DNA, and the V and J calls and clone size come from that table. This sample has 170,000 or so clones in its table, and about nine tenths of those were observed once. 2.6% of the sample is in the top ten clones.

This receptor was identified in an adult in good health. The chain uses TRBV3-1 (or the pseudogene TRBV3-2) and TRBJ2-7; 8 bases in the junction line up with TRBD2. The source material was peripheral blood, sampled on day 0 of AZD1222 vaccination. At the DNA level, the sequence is TGTGCCAGCAGCCAAGAAGGTCTAGCGGGTTCCTACGAGCAGTACTTC. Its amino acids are CASSQEGLAGSYEQYF.